This T cell receptor (beta chain) is from a study of beta chain features in type 1 diabetes. Findings and limits, study-wide: Moderate yet significant TCRB CDR3 shortening was seen in Type 1 diabetes patients in all four CD4+ subsets.

A remark on this clone: Its cognate antigen is unknown.

Reverse transcription of all isolated RNA meant that expressed TCRB transcripts were sequenced. TCRdb's copy holds only in-frame clones and misses some; the assay was immunoSEQ multiplex PCR. The profile shows around 50,000 clones, around 40% of them singletons. The specimen was stem cell memory CD4+ T cells from blood. The receptor comes from a man aged 30-40 years with type 1 diabetes.

The CDR3 DNA sequence: TGTGCCAGCAGCTCAAGGGACAGTAGGGTAAAACTGTTTTTT. Residues: CASSSRDSRVKLFF. This sequence joins TRBV6-6 and TRBJ1-4; 7 nucleotides agree with TRBD1. Losses at the gene ends were 6 bases for V and 10 bases for J; bases not matched to a gene: 11. CDR3 length: 14 residues. The germline CDR1 and CDR2 sequences are MNHNY and SVGAGI (reference sequence).